Listed below are T cell receptor beta chains from one sample, sequenced in a study of metastatic and nonmetastatic thyroid tumors. MiXCR re-clonotyped the PCR reads for TCRdb. The table records about 35,000 clones, 17% of them present only once. Sequenced material: blood. Receptor source: a male donor with papillary thyroid cancer or a benign thyroid nodule (not recorded which). Some clones in this sample may be carry-over from other donors' samples. Each CDR3 is given with its conserved first and last residue. A D gene is named only where the DNA matches it firmly. For some rows the clone size is stated as once, few or many, or as a class when expanded; others skip it.

v_gene,j_gene,abundance,d_gene,CDR3aa,CDR3nt
TRBV6-2/TRBV6-3,TRBJ2-1,-,-,CASSYGIYNEQFF,TGTGCCAGCAGTTACGGGATATACAATGAGCAGTTCTTC
TRBV9,TRBJ2-7,many,TRBD1,CASSVDAGGYEQYF,TGTGCCAGCAGCGTAGACGCAGGGGGCTACGAGCAGTACTTC
TRBV6-1,TRBJ2-2,few,TRBD2,CASSALIAGGPGELFF,TGTGCCAGCAGTGCCCTAATAGCGGGAGGGCCCGGGGAGCTGTTTTTT
TRBV4-3,TRBJ1-1,-,-,CASSRDAGLTEAFF,TGCGCCAGCAGCCGTGACGCGGGGCTCACTGAAGCTTTCTTT
TRBV10-1,TRBJ2-1,medium-sized,-,CASSSGTTYNEQFF,TGCGCCAGCAGTTCGGGGACAACTTACAATGAGCAGTTCTTC
TRBV11-2,TRBJ1-1,few,-,CASRFKGFGMNTEAFF,TGTGCCAGCAGATTCAAAGGGTTTGGAATGAACACTGAAGCTTTCTTT
TRBV11-1,TRBJ1-2,-,-,CASSNARDGYTF,TGTGCCAGCAGCAATGCCAGGGATGGCTACACCTTC
TRBV19,TRBJ1-2,many,-,CASSPQLTGRPLGYGYTF,TGTGCCAGTAGTCCTCAATTGACAGGACGCCCGTTAGGCTATGGCTACACCTTC
TRBV9,TRBJ2-3,few,-,CASSLTERTTDTQYF,TGTGCCAGCAGCCTCACTGAACGGACGACAGATACGCAGTATTTT
TRBV6-1,TRBJ1-4,many,TRBD1,CASGGDRANEKLFF,TGTGCCAGCGGGGGGGACAGGGCTAATGAAAAACTGTTTTTT
TRBV11-2,TRBJ2-3,many,-,CASSPERVGADTQYF,TGTGCCAGCAGCCCCGAGCGGGTCGGGGCAGATACGCAGTATTTT
TRBV20-1,TRBJ2-5,many,-,CSATAVRETQYF,TGCAGTGCGACCGCGGTACGGGAGACCCAGTACTTC
TRBV12-3/TRBV12-4,TRBJ1-3,many,TRBD1,CASSLQGATGNTIYF,TGTGCCAGCAGTTTGCAGGGGGCTACAGGAAACACCATATATTTT
TRBV12-3/TRBV12-4,TRBJ2-7,many,TRBD1,CASSDYRGGEQYF,TGTGCCAGCAGCGACTACAGGGGCGGCGAGCAGTACTTC
TRBV5-4,TRBJ2-3,many,-,CASSLVVLDPSTDTQYF,TGTGCCAGCAGCTTGGTCGTCCTCGACCCCAGCACAGATACGCAGTATTTT
TRBV5-1,TRBJ2-1,many,-,CASSPYSSYNEQFF,TGCGCCAGCAGCCCGTACAGCTCCTACAATGAGCAGTTCTTC
TRBV5-8,TRBJ1-2,many,-,CASSLEDKGRGGYTF,TGTGCCAGCAGCTTGGAGGATAAGGGGCGGGGGGGCTACACCTTC
TRBV3-1,TRBJ1-1,many,TRBD1,CASSPGQGAGGTEAFF,TGTGCCAGCAGCCCGGGACAGGGGGCGGGTGGCACTGAAGCTTTCTTT
TRBV7-6,TRBJ2-5,many,TRBD2,CASSHSTGLAGGMETQYF,TGTGCCAGCAGCCATAGCACCGGACTAGCGGGGGGGATGGAGACCCAGTACTTC
TRBV11-2,TRBJ2-5,many,-,CASSLDNTYQETQYF,TGTGCCAGCAGCTTAGATAACACGTACCAAGAGACCCAGTACTTC
TRBV6-5,TRBJ2-4,many,TRBD1,CASSYMGQLAKNIQYF,TGTGCCAGCAGTTACATGGGACAGCTAGCCAAAAACATTCAGTACTTC
TRBV27,TRBJ2-1,many,TRBD1,CASSPGQAYNEQFF,TGTGCCAGCAGTCCGGGACAGGCCTACAATGAGCAGTTCTTC
TRBV27,TRBJ1-1,medium-sized,-,CASSFRGAPTTEAFF,TGTGCCAGCAGTTTTAGAGGGGCGCCCACCACTGAAGCTTTCTTT
TRBV7-2,TRBJ2-7,-,-,CASSSAGAHLYEQYF,TGTGCCAGCAGCTCAGCCGGGGCACACCTCTACGAGCAGTACTTC
TRBV7-9,TRBJ2-1,-,TRBD2,CASSRGGRAEFF,TGTGCCAGCTCCCGAGGCGGGAGGGCCGAGTTCTTC
TRBV12-3/TRBV12-4,TRBJ2-3,many,TRBD1,CASSLGTEDTQYF,TGTGCCAGCAGTCTAGGGACAGAAGATACGCAGTATTTT
TRBV6-1,TRBJ2-5,few,-,CARGGEGRDQETQYF,TGTGCCAGAGGGGGTGAGGGCAGGGACCAAGAGACCCAGTACTTC
TRBV7-9,TRBJ1-4,-,-,CASSVVRTNEKLFF,TGTGCCAGCAGCGTCGTGCGGACTAATGAAAAACTGTTTTTT
TRBV12-5,TRBJ2-1,many,TRBD2,CASGLWLAGRNEQFF,TGTGCTAGTGGTTTGTGGCTAGCGGGAAGGAATGAGCAGTTCTTC
TRBV10-2,TRBJ2-7,-,TRBD2,CASNRLAPNYYEQYF,TGCGCCAGCAACAGACTAGCGCCGAACTACTACGAGCAGTACTTC
TRBV4-1,TRBJ2-1,many,-,CASSQVSPSAPGDEQFF,TGCGCCAGCAGCCAAGTCTCCCCTAGCGCCCCTGGGGATGAGCAGTTCTTC
TRBV4-1,TRBJ2-7,many,-,CASSQGAGGLVYEQYF,TGCGCCAGCAGCCAAGGGGCCGGGGGCCTAGTCTACGAGCAGTACTTC
TRBV30,TRBJ2-2,many,TRBD1,CAWRDRGQDTGELFF,TGTGCCTGGAGAGACAGGGGGCAGGACACCGGGGAGCTGTTTTTT
TRBV10-1,TRBJ1-1,many,TRBD1,CASSADRSGLAFF,TGCGCCAGCAGCGCGGACAGGTCGGGGCTTGCTTTCTTT
TRBV19,TRBJ1-3,many,-,CASSTRGSGGNTIYF,TGTGCCAGTAGTACGAGGGGGTCCGGGGGAAACACCATATATTTT
TRBV6-1,TRBJ1-2,medium-sized,-,CASSELLLRRTVVRGYTF,TGTGCCAGCAGTGAACTGCTCCTTAGGAGGACAGTCGTGCGTGGCTACACCTTC
TRBV6-1,TRBJ1-2,-,-,CASSEAGLGGGGYTF,TGTGCCAGCAGTGAAGCGGGGTTAGGAGGCGGTGGCTACACCTTC
TRBV11-3,TRBJ2-7,many,-,CASSLAGLSYEQYF,TGTGCCAGCAGCTTAGCGGGCCTCTCCTACGAGCAGTACTTC
TRBV18,TRBJ2-3,-,TRBD2,CASSLRPILLAGGPSDTQYF,TGTGCCAGCTCACTAAGACCGATCCTTCTAGCGGGGGGGCCCTCAGATACGCAGTATTTT
TRBV19,TRBJ2-2,many,TRBD2,CASEGLAGATGELFF,TGTGCCAGTGAGGGACTAGCGGGAGCCACCGGGGAGCTGTTTTTT
TRBV2,TRBJ2-7,many,-,CASSEKSALYEQYF,TGTGCCAGCAGTGAAAAGTCAGCATTATACGAGCAGTACTTC
TRBV28,TRBJ2-7,-,-,CASSPLPYEQYF,TGTGCCAGCAGTCCCCTTCCCTACGAGCAGTACTTC
TRBV6-1,TRBJ2-2,-,-,CASSIGTPGTAELFF,TGTGCCAGCAGTATCGGTACTCCGGGCACCGCGGAGCTGTTTTTT
TRBV7-3,TRBJ1-1,many,-,CASSLNAEGFEAFF,TGTGCCAGCAGCTTAAACGCTGAGGGATTTGAAGCTTTCTTT
TRBV20-1,TRBJ2-3,many,TRBD1,CSSPTGQGVSSTDTQYF,TGCAGTTCTCCCACGGGACAGGGGGTATCTAGCACAGATACGCAGTATTTT
TRBV2,TRBJ2-7,medium-sized,-,CASSPTRQASYEQYF,TGTGCCAGCAGCCCTACCCGACAGGCCTCCTACGAGCAGTACTTC
TRBV7-9,TRBJ2-7,-,-,CASSFPARVGEQYF,TGTGCCAGCAGTTTCCCTGCCAGGGTGGGCGAGCAGTACTTC
TRBV2,TRBJ1-2,many,-,CASSDGDIQGYTF,TGTGCCAGCAGTGATGGGGACATCCAAGGCTACACCTTC